Presented here are 29 T cell receptor beta chains from one specimen sequenced in a study of blood T cells in healthy people across ages. Primed by a sample-barcoded 5' primer and a J-beta primer mix, a second PCR proceeded for 7 to 11 cycles. MiXCR was run by TCRdb on the 5' RACE reads, yielding one entry per CDR3 protein. The sample includes roughly 1,800,000 distinct CDR3 sequences, just under 50% of them seen just once. The source material was blood. The receptors were sampled from a woman aged 40 to 49 in good health.

Remarks on this clonotype: This clone may be a read error of a much larger clone one base away. The chain couples TRBV6-6 to TRBJ2-5; 15 positions match TRBD2. The J call may be in error: the DNA end matches TRBJ2-1 better. The CDR3 runs 15 residues. Germline V gene sequence: CDR1 MNHNY, CDR2 SVGAGI (reference sequence). CDR3 in DNA: TGTGCCAGCAGTGGACTAGCGGGGGGGCAAGAGACCCAGTTCTTC. Amino acids: CASSGLAGGQETQFF.

The chain is built from TRBV11-2 and TRBJ2-5; TRBD2 matches at 10 bases. In germline, CDR1 is SGHAT, CDR2 FQNNGV. This CDR3 region has 17 residues. V shed 5 bases, J shed 5 bases, and the junction held 14 bases outside the gene matches. CDR3 in amino acids: CASSPQVLAGASETQYF. The CDR3 bases are TGTGCCAGCAGCCCCCAGGTGCTAGCGGGGGCAAGCGAGACCCAGTACTTC. The variable domain in full, completed from reference TRBV11-2 and TRBJ2-5, reads EAGVAQSPRYKIIEKRQSVAFWCNPISGHATLYWYQQILGQGPKLLIQFQNNGVVDDSQLPKDRFSAERLKGVDSTLKIQPAKLEDSAVYLCASSPQVLAGASETQYFGPGTRLLVL.

This clonotype was recorded a few times. The V and J genes are TRBV7-2 and TRBJ2-5; the D gene is possibly TRBD1 (5 bases). Germline assignment: CDR1 SGHTA and CDR2 FQGNSA. CDR3 length equals 13 residues. Between the trimmed V and J ends, which lost 5 bases and 2 bases, there was a span of 9 bases. This chain's CDR3 is CASSKQEQETQYF. As DNA, the CDR3 is TGTGCCAGCAGCAAACAGGAACAAGAGACCCAGTACTTC. The variable domain in full, with the rest retrieved from reference TRBV7-2 and TRBJ2-5, is GAGVSQSPSNKVTEKGKDVELRCDPISGHTALYWYRQSLGQGLEFLIYFQGNSAPDKSGLPSDRFSAERTGGSVSTLTIQRTQQEDSAVYLCASSKQEQETQYFGPGTRLLVL.

The sample holds one count of this clonotype. The V call is TRBV20-1, the J call TRBJ1-1; D not certain. Germline CDR1 is DFQATT and CDR2 is SNEGSKA (reference sequence). The length of the CDR3 is 14 residues. V was pared by 0 bases and J by 3 bases, with 11 bases between. The CDR3 coding sequence is TGCAGTGCTAGAGATGCACAGCGGTACACTGAAGCTTTCTTT. This encodes CSARDAQRYTEAFF.

As concerns this clonotype: An end of the junction does not agree with germline; a read error may underlie this. The chain couples TRBV3-1 to TRBJ2-7; D perhaps matches TRBD1 (6 bases). The CDR3 covers 15 residues. Looked up from germline, CDR1 is LGHDT and CDR2 is YNNKEL (reference sequence). The DNA of the CDR3 is TGTGCCAGCAGCCAAGTGGGGGCCCACTCCGACGAGCAGTACTTC. It encodes CASSQVGAHSDEQYF.

This clonotype was counted between two and nine times. This chain joins TRBV5-1 and TRBJ1-2; 7 positions match TRBD1. Germline CDR1 reads SGHRS; CDR2 reads YFSETQ. This CDR3 contains 15 residues. V was clipped by 4 bases and J by 8 bases; unmatched bases: 14. The CDR3 sequence is CASSPEGTGVDGYTF. The CDR3 bases are TGCGCCAGCAGCCCGGAAGGCACAGGGGTTGACGGCTACACCTTC.

The chain combines TRBV7-3 with TRBJ2-2, with a tentative D call TRBD2 (5 bases). V lost 5 bases and J lost 5, with 12 bases in between. The length of the CDR3 is 14 residues. Looked up from germline, CDR1 is SGHTA and CDR2 is FQGTGA. As DNA, the CDR3 is TGTGCCAGCAGCCCTGGACTGTCTACCGGGGAGCTGTTTTTT. It yields the protein CASSPGLSTGELFF. The full variable domain, rest sourced from reference TRBV7-3 and TRBJ2-2, is GAGVSQTPSNKVTEKGKYVELRCDPISGHTALYWYRQSLGQGPEFLIYFQGTGAADDSGLPNDRFFAVRPEGSVSTLKIQRTERGDSAVYLCASSPGLSTGELFFGEGSRLTVL.

The gene calls are TRBV7-2 and TRBJ2-5, with unresolved D. The end of the DNA fits TRBJ2-7 better, so the J call may be wrong. Germline values: CDR1 SGHTA, CDR2 FQGNSA. CDR3 length equals 14 residues. In DNA, the CDR3 is TGTGCCAGCAGCTCCCGGGCCACGGAGTACGAGCAGTACTTC. Translation: CASSSRATEYEQYF.

The chain uses TRBV7-3 and TRBJ2-5, with 13 bases identical to TRBD2. The trim removed 6 bases at V and 11 bases at J, leaving 12 bases unmatched. Germline CDR1 reads SGHTA; CDR2 reads FQGTGA. The CDR3 runs to 15 residues. This chain's CDR3 is CASSRLAGGPNEQYF. The DNA of the CDR3 is TGTGCCAGCAGTCGACTAGCGGGGGGACCAAATGAGCAGTACTTC.

This clonotype was counted a few times. The V call is TRBV12-3 or TRBV12-4, the J call TRBJ2-3; 8 bases fit TRBD1. This CDR3 spans 15 amino acids. V shed 5 bases and J 4 bases; nucleotides not matched to a gene: 8. The CDR3, as DNA: TGTGCCAGCAGTCCCCGGACAGGGATTGCAGATACGCAGTATTTT. This encodes CASSPRTGIADTQYF.

On this clonotype itself: One end of the junction varies from germline; a read error may be responsible. The gene calls are TRBV4-3 and TRBJ2-1; D not resolved. CDR3 length: 15 amino acids. Per the germline V gene, CDR1 is LGHNA and CDR2 is YSLEER. The CDR3 here is CANSLELDGYNEQFF. CDR3 nucleotide sequence: TGCGCCAACAGCCTCGAGCTGGACGGTTACAATGAGCAGTTCTTC.

In this sample, this clonotype turned up a few times. V usage is TRBV28 and J usage is TRBJ2-3; no clear D gene. The germline gives CDR1 MDHEN, CDR2 SYDVKM. V was clipped by 6 bases and J by 8 bases, with 12 bases between them. The CDR3 loop spans 12 amino acids. CDR3 in amino acids: CASSYRAPTQYF. The CDR3 nucleotides read TGTGCCAGCAGCTACCGGGCTCCTACGCAGTATTTT.

This clonotype was picked up a small number of times. A much more abundant neighbour one base away suggests this may be a read error. This sequence joins TRBV5-1 and TRBJ2-1; either TRBD1 or TRBD2 may fit D (5 bases each). V gave up 1 base and J gave up 0 bases, with 8 bases separating them. Germline V gene sequence: CDR1 SGHRS, CDR2 YFSETQ. The CDR3 runs to 15 residues. The CDR3 sequence: CASSLPGPSYNEQFF. CDR3 in DNA: TGCGCCAGCAGCTTGCCGGGGCCCTCCTACAATGAGCAGTTCTTC.

This sequence joins TRBV7-2 and TRBJ2-7, with 8 bases aligning to TRBD1. CDR1 SGHTA and CDR2 FQGNSA come from the germline V gene. The CDR3 totals 16 residues. The ends lost 1 base at V and 0 bases at J; junction bases unmatched: 5. The CDR3 DNA sequence: TGTGCCAGCAGCTTAGGTCACAGGGGGAGCTCCTACGAGCAGTACTTC. Translated: CASSLGHRGSSYEQYF.

The rearrangement uses TRBV25-1 and TRBJ2-4; D is possibly TRBD2 (6 bases). The closer fit of TRBJ2-7 to the DNA end suggests the J call may be wrong. The CDR3 has 14 residues. Germline V lookup: CDR1 MGHDK, CDR2 SYGVNS. Here the CDR3 reads CAARGTQGSYEQYF. CDR3 bases: TGTGCCGCCCGCGGGACCCAAGGATCCTACGAGCAGTACTTC.

This clonotype turned up a few times. J is TRBJ1-6 and V is TRBV27; tentatively, D is TRBD1 (5 bases). From germline, CDR1 is MNHEY and CDR2 SMNVEV (reference sequence). The CDR3 loop spans 14 amino acids. Trimming removed 6 bases from V and 5 bases from J, with 11 bases in between. The CDR3 DNA follows: TGTGCCAGCAGATTTGGGACGGATAATTCACCCCTCCACTTT. This sequence encodes CASRFGTDNSPLHF.

The V gene is TRBV7-2, the J gene TRBJ2-1, with 7 bases fitting TRBD1. Germline lookup yields CDR1 SGHTA and CDR2 FQGNSA. Germline trimming cut 4 bases from V and 9 bases from J; bases unmatched to any gene: 6. The CDR3 loop spans 13 amino acids. CDR3 in amino acids: CASSSPNRGEQFF. The CDR3 DNA sequence: TGTGCCAGCAGCTCACCAAACAGGGGTGAGCAGTTCTTC.

The CDR3, as DNA: TGTGCCAGCAGTAAGTGGGGTGTATCCCAATCTGGGGCCAACGTCCTGACTTTC. The encoded protein is CASSKWGVSQSGANVLTF. J is TRBJ2-6 and V is TRBV6-2 or TRBV6-3; D is undetermined. Germline V gene lookup returns CDR1 MNHEY and CDR2 SVGEGT. CDR3 length: 18 amino acids. The V end lost 5 bases, the J end lost 1 base, and 18 bases lay between the germline ends.

The sample holds a few counts of this clonotype. CDR3: CSSLKRGGTETQYF. CDR3 nucleotides: TGCAGTTCACTCAAGCGGGGGGGCACAGAGACCCAGTACTTC. The rearrangement links TRBV20-1 to TRBJ2-5; 10 bases are shared with TRBD2. CDR3 length equals 14 residues. With 8 bases clipped from V and 4 bases from J, the junction kept 10 bases outside the gene matches. The V gene's germline CDR1 is DFQATT and CDR2 SNEGSKA (reference sequence).

The V gene is TRBV10-3, the J gene TRBJ1-1; possible D gene TRBD1, 5 bases. Germline V gene data show CDR1 as ENHRY and CDR2 as SYGVKD. This CDR3 spans 14 amino acids. Between the trimmed V and J ends, which lost 6 bases and 1 base, there was a span of 12 bases. CDR3 amino acids: CAIRPTVGNTEAFF. The CDR3 DNA reads TGTGCCATCAGGCCGACAGTGGGGAACACTGAAGCTTTCTTT.

This chain joins TRBV4-3 and TRBJ1-6; 9 bases are a match to TRBD1. Trimming took 0 bases from V and 10 from J; bases not matched to a gene: 7. This CDR3 region has 16 residues. CDR1 is LGHNA and CDR2 is YSLEER in the germline V gene. The chain's CDR3 is CASSQEIGTGRSPLHF. The DNA of the CDR3 is TGCGCCAGCAGCCAAGAAATTGGGACAGGGCGATCACCCCTCCACTTT.

The J gene is TRBJ1-6, the V gene TRBV7-9; a weak D match, TRBD1 (6 bases). This CDR3 region has 15 residues. Trimming shortened V by 5 bases and J by 7 bases, and 15 bases separated the two germline ends. In germline, CDR1 is SEHNR, CDR2 FQNEAQ (reference sequence). CDR3 loop: CASSLTGKRNSPLHF. In DNA form, the CDR3 reads TGTGCCAGCAGCCTTACAGGGAAGAGGAATTCACCCCTCCACTTT.

The genes are TRBV20-1 and TRBJ1-2, with 7 bases lining up with TRBD1. The CDR3 runs to 13 residues. The V and J ends lost 6 bases and 0 bases, in that order; junction bases with no gene match: 4. Germline CDR1 reads DFQATT; CDR2 reads SNEGSKA (reference sequence). The CDR3 DNA sequence: TGCAGTGCCAGAAGGGGGCCTAACTATGGCTACACCTTC. It encodes CSARRGPNYGYTF.

The chain recombines TRBV5-6 with TRBJ2-1; a weak D match, TRBD1 (5 bases). Germline assignment: CDR1 SGHDT and CDR2 YYEEEE. This CDR3 is built from 14 residues. Trimming removed 3 bases from V and 2 bases from J, with 9 bases in between. DNA of the CDR3: TGTGCCAGCAGCTCTGACAGCACCTACAATGAGCAGTTCTTC. Translation: CASSSDSTYNEQFF.

The CDR3 DNA follows: TGTGCCATCAGCCCAGGGGCCCTCTCGGGAGATACGCAGTATTTT. Translation: CAISPGALSGDTQYF. The chain couples TRBV10-3 to TRBJ2-3, with D maybe TRBD1 (6 bases). The germline gives CDR1 ENHRY, CDR2 SYGVKD. The CDR3 spans 15 residues. The V gene lost 6 bases and the J gene lost 5 bases, with 18 bases spanning the gap.

The count of this clonotype is one. The chain couples TRBV12-3 or TRBV12-4 to TRBJ1-6; TRBD1 agrees at 7 bases. The CDR3 length is 17 residues. Trimming took 4 bases from V and 6 from J; bases not matched to a gene: 12. CDR3 bases: TGTGCCAGCAGTTCCCAGCCCGGGACAGTAATTAATTCACCCCTCCACTTT. Translated: CASSSQPGTVINSPLHF.

This clonotype showed up just a few times. This chain joins TRBV20-1 and TRBJ2-5; 14 bases fit TRBD2. The DNA end lines up better with TRBJ2-7; the J call may be wrong. Germline V gene data show CDR1 as DFQATT and CDR2 as SNEGSKA (reference sequence). This CDR3 is 15 amino acids long. The CDR3 coding sequence is TGCAGTGCTGACCGGCGGACTAGCGGGGGGCTCGAGCAGTACTTC. Translating it yields CSADRRTSGGLEQYF.

This clonotype was detected only a few times. The chain is built from TRBV27 and TRBJ2-5; D possibly corresponds to TRBD1 (5 bases). The V end lost 10 bases, the J end lost 4 bases, and 25 bases lay between the germline ends. From germline, CDR1 is MNHEY and CDR2 SMNVEV (reference sequence). The CDR3 extends over 16 amino acids. This CDR3 reads CATHEATGTPGETQYF. The CDR3, as DNA: TGTGCCACTCACGAGGCTACAGGAACCCCCGGAGAGACCCAGTACTTC.

This clonotype was observed a single time. The chain has TRBV11-2 and TRBJ2-3, with a weak D call TRBD2 (7 bases). CDR3 length: 15 amino acids. Germline assignment: CDR1 SGHAT and CDR2 FQNNGV. Trimming took off 6 bases at V and 4 bases at J, with 17 bases between the two ends. CDR3 bases: TGTGCCAGCAGTCTCCGGGGGGCGGAGGCAGATACGCAGTATTTT. As protein: CASSLRGAEADTQYF. Filled out from reference TRBV11-2 and TRBJ2-3, the complete variable domain reads EAGVAQSPRYKIIEKRQSVAFWCNPISGHATLYWYQQILGQGPKLLIQFQNNGVVDDSQLPKDRFSAERLKGVDSTLKIQPAKLEDSAVYLCASSLRGAEADTQYFGPGTRLTVL.